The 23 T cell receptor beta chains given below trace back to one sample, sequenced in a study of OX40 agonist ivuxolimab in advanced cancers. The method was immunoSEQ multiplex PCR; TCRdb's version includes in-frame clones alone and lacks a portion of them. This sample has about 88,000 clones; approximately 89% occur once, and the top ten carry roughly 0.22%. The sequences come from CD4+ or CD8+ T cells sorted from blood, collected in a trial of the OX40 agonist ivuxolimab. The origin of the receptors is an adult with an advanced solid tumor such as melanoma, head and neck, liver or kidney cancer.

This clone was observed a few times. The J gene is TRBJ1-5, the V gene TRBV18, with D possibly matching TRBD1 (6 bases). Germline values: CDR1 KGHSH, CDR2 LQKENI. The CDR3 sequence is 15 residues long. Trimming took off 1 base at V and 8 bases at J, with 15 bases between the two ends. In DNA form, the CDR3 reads TGTGCCAGCTCACCACTGGAGGGGAGGGGGGAGCCCCAGCATTTT. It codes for CASSPLEGRGEPQHF.

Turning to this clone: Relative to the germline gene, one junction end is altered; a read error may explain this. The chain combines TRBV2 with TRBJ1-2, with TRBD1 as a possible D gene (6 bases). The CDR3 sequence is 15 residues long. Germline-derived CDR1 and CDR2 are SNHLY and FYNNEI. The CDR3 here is CASSEDRTEVYGYTF. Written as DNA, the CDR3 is TGTGCCAGCAGCGAAGACCGGACAGAGGTCTATGGCTACACCTTC.

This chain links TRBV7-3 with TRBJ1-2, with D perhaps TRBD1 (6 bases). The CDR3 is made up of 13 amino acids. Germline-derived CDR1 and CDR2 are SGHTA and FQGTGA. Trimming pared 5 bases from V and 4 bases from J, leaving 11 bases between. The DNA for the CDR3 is TGTGCCAGCAGCGCTGGGGGCGGCTATGGCTACACCTTC. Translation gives CASSAGGGYGYTF.

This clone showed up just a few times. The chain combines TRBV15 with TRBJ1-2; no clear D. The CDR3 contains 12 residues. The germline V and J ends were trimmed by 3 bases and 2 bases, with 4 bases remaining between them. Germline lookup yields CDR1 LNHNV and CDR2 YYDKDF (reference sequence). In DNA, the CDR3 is TGTGCCACCAGCAGGACAAACTATGGCTACACCTTC. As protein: CATSRTNYGYTF.

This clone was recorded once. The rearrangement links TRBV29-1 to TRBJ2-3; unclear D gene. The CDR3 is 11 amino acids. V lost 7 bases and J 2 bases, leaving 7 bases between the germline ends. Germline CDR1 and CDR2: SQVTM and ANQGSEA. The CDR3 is CSAQDTDTQYF. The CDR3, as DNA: TGCAGCGCCCAGGACACAGATACGCAGTATTTT.

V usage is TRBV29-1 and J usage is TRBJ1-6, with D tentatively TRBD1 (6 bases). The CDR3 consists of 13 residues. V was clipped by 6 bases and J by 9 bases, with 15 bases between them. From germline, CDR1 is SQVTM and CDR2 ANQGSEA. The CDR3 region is CSVKTGLGSPLHF. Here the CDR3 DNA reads TGCAGCGTCAAAACAGGGTTGGGTTCACCCCTCCACTTT.

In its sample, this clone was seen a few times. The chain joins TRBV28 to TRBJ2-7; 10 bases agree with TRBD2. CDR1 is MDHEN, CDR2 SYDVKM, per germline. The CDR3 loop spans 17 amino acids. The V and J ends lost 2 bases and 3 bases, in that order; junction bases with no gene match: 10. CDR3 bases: TGTGCCAGCAGTTTAATGTCTAGCGGGAGTTGGGTCTACGAGCAGTACTTC. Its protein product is CASSLMSSGSWVYEQYF. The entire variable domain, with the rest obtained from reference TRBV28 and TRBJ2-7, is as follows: DVKVTQSSRYLVKRTGEKVFLECVQDMDHENMFWYRQDPGLGLRLIYFSYDVKMKEKGDIPEGYSVSREKKERFSLILESASTNQTSMYLCASSLMSSGSWVYEQYFGPGTRLTVT.

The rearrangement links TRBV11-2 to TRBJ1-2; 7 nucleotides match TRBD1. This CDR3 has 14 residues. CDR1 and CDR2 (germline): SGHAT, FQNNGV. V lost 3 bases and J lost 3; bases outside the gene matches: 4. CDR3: CASSFTGADYGYTF. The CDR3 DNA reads TGTGCCAGCAGCTTTACAGGGGCGGACTATGGCTACACCTTC.

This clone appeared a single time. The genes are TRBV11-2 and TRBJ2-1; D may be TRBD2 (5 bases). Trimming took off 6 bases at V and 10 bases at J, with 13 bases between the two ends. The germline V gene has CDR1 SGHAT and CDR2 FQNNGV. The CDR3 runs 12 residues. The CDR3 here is CASRDGRGEQFF. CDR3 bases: TGTGCCAGCAGGGACGGCCGCGGGGAGCAGTTCTTC.

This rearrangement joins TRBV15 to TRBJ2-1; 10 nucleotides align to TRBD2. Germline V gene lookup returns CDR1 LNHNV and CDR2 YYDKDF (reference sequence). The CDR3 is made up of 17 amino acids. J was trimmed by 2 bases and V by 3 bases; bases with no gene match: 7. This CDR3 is CATSSGETSGAYNEQFF. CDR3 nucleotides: TGTGCCACCAGCAGCGGGGAAACTAGCGGGGCCTACAATGAGCAGTTCTTC.

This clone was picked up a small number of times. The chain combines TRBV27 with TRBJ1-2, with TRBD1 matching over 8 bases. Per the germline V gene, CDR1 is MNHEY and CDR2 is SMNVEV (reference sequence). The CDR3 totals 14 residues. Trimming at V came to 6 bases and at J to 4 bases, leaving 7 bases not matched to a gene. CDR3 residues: CASRPGQDLYGYTF. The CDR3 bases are TGTGCCAGCAGACCGGGACAGGATCTCTATGGCTACACCTTC.

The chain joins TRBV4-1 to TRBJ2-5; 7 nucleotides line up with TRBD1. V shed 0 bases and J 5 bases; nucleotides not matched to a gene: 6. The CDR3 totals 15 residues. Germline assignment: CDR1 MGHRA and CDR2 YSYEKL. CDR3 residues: CASSQDNRGAETQYF. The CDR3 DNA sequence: TGCGCCAGCAGCCAAGACAACAGGGGCGCTGAGACCCAGTACTTC.

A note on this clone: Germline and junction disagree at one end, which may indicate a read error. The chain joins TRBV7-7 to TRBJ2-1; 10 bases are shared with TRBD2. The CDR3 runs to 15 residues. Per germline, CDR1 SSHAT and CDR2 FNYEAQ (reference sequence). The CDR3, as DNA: TGTGCTAGCAGCTTAGAACTAGCGGGGAGCAATGAGCAGTTCTTC. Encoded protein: CASSLELAGSNEQFF. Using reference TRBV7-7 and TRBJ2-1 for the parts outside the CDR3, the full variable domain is GAGVSQSPRYKVTKRGQDVTLRCDPISSHATLYWYQQALGQGPEFLTYFNYEAQPDKSGLPSDRFSAERPEGSISTLTIQRTEQRDSAMYRCASSLELAGSNEQFFGPGTRLTVL.

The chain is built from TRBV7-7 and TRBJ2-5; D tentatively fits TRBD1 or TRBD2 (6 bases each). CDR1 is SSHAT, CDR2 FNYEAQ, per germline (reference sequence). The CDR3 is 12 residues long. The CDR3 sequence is CASGSQGETQYF. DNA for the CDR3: TGTGCTAGCGGTTCTCAGGGGGAGACCCAGTACTTC.

The DNA of the CDR3 is TGCAGCGTCGCAAGGGACGGAGCCTACGAGCAGTACTTC. Translation gives CSVARDGAYEQYF. The chain links TRBV29-1 to TRBJ2-7, with D perhaps being TRBD1 or TRBD2 (5 bases each). V shed 6 bases and J shed 2 bases, with 14 bases lying between them. This CDR3 comprises 13 residues. The germline V gene has CDR1 SQVTM and CDR2 ANQGSEA.

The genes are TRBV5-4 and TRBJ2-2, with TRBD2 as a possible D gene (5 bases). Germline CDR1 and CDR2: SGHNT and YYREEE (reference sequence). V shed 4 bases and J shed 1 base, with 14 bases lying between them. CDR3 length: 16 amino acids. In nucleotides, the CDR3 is TGTGCCAGCAGCATCGCAGGAAGCGGGAACACCGGGGAGCTGTTTTTT. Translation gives CASSIAGSGNTGELFF. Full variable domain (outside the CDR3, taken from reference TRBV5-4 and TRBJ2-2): ETGVTQSPTHLIKTRGQQVTLRCSSQSGHNTVSWYQQALGQGPQFIFQYYREEENGRGNFPPRFSGLQFPNYSSELNVNALELDDSALYLCASSIAGSGNTGELFFGEGSRLTVL.

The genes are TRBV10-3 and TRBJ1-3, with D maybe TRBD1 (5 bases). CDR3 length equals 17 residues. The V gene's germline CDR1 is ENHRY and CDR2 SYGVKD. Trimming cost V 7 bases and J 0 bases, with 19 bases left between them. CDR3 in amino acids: CAITRRQGVPSGNTIYF. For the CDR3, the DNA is TGTGCCATCACCCGTAGGCAGGGTGTCCCCTCTGGAAACACCATATATTTT.

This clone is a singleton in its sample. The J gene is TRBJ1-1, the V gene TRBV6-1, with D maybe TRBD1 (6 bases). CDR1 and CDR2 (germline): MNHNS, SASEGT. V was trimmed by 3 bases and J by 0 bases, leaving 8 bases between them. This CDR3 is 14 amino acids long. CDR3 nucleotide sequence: TGTGCCAGCAGTGAGGGGGGCATGAACACTGAAGCTTTCTTT. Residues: CASSEGGMNTEAFF.

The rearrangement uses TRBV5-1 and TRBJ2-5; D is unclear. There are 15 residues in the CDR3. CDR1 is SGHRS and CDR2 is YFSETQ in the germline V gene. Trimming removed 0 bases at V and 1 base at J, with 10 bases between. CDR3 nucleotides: TGCGCCAGCAGCTTGGGTTTAATCAGCCAAGAGACCCAGTACTTC. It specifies CASSLGLISQETQYF.

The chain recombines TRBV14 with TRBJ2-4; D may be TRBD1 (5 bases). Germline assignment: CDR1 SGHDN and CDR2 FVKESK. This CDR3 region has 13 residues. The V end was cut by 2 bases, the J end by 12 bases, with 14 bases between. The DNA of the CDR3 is TGTGCCAGCAGCCAAAGAATATCGACAGCTCAGTACTTC. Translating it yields CASSQRISTAQYF.

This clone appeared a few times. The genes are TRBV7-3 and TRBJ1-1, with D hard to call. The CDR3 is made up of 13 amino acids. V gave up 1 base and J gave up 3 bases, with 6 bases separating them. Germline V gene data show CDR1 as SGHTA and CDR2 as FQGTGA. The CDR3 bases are TGTGCCAGCAGCTTAATCGAGGACACTGAAGCTTTCTTT. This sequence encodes CASSLIEDTEAFF.

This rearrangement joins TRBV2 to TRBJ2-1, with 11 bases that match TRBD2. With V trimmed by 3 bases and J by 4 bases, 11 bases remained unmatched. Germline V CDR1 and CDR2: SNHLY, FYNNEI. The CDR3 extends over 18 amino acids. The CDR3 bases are TGTGCCAGCAGTGACCCAGGCGGAGGACTAGCGGGTTACAATGAGCAGTTCTTC. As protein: CASSDPGGGLAGYNEQFF.

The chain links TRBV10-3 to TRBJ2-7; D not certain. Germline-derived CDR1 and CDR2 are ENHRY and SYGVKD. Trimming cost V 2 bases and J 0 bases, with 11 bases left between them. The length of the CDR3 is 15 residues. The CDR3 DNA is TGTGCCATCAGTGAGGTGGCAGGTAGCTCCTACGAGCAGTACTTC. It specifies CAISEVAGSSYEQYF.